This TCR beta chain was sequenced for a study of PD-L1 blockade in urothelial cancer. Only in-frame clones appear in the TCRdb table, and some are missing; sequencing was by immunoSEQ multiplex PCR. The sample carries tens of thousands of clones, more than 70% recorded once. The V end was cut by 4 bases, the J end by 5 bases, with 13 bases between. This CDR3 comprises 14 residues. Per germline, CDR1 WNHNN and CDR2 SYGVQD (reference sequence). Time point reported: peripheral blood 6 weeks after treatment start. Enrolled patients showed locally advanced or metastatic urothelial carcinoma. V is TRBV10-1 and J is TRBJ2-3, with D hard to call. Sample: PBMCs, taken around atezolizumab (anti-PD-L1) treatment. This TCR came from a man aged 55 to 70 with urothelial cancer. The DNA of the CDR3 is TGCGCCAGCAGTGCTATGTTAGCTGGAGATACGCAGTATTTT. It codes for CASSAMLAGDTQYF.